The present entry profiles one TCR beta chain with its context. This receptor's antigen is unknown. No quality values exist for individual bases; no much larger clone is one base distant. The sample originates from a study of blood T cell repertoires in COVID-19 (dated by TCRdb to between 2020 and 2021). For the wider study: The collaborator samples originated in the United States, Italy and Spain and spanned the acute and convalescent phases of COVID-19. HLA class I and class II types, where available, came from metadata supplied by the sample provider rather than from assay-based typing. A freely available public database, intended as a resource for researchers studying the immune response to SARS-CoV-2, is where the repertoires were released. Samples came from the ongoing ImmuneRACE study (first 160 participants) plus 1,254 subjects from 6 global collaborators. The prospective study material was composed of cDNA or gDNA derived from T cells, B-cell-depleted T cells, or PBMCs. Nearly every sample came with metadata listing a de-identified subject ID, COVID-19 status, age in years and sex. Deeply sampled blood TCRbeta repertoires from subjects exposed to, actively infected with, or recovered from COVID-19 were included in the dataset.

TCRbeta CDR3 regions were amplified from genomic DNA by means of the immunoSEQ Assay, a bias-controlled multiplex PCR. As for how the authors treated the data: The number of nucleated cells in each sample was estimated by amplification of reference gene primers within the assay. Sequence reads were collapsed and filtered to measure the absolute abundance of every unique TCRbeta CDR3 rearrangement. For each sample, productive Simpson clonality was calculated as the square root of Simpson's diversity index over productive rearrangements. In TCRdb, the immuneACCESS table is reduced to in-frame sequences with V and J assigned. These tables do not hold every clone; where another copy was compared, an unresolved V gene accounts for under half, and the others remain unexplained. That table furnishes V, J and clone size, whereas the DNA furnished D and trimming. This sample has about 15,000 clones in its table, and around 85% of those were observed once. About a third of the sample belongs to the ten largest clones.

The V end gives up 1 base and the J end 4 bases, leaving 8 bases in the junction not matched to a gene. Per the germline V gene, SGHRS is the CDR1 and YFSETQ is the CDR2. The CDR3 spans 16 residues, from the cysteine through the phenylalanine. CDR3 DNA only is kept here, 48 bases in frame from base 1. Each collaborating institution followed its own protocols to collect whole blood in K2EDTA tubes. For TCRbeta analysis, collaborators shipped samples in one of three forms: frozen whole blood, isolated PBMCs, or DNA extracted from either of those sample types. Points the paper makes about the study in general: Clinical and demographic metadata were provided uncurated, with the amount varying by source and participant.

The sample comprised peripheral blood. The clonotype was recovered from a man between 65 and 85 years old in a cohort sampled during active COVID-19. The sequence is built from TRBV5-1 and TRBJ1-1, with 9 bases in between that match TRBD1. The CDR3 protein: CASSLWGQGSRTEAFF. DNA sequence: TGCGCCAGCAGCTTGTGGGGACAGGGTAGTCGCACTGAAGCTTTCTTT.